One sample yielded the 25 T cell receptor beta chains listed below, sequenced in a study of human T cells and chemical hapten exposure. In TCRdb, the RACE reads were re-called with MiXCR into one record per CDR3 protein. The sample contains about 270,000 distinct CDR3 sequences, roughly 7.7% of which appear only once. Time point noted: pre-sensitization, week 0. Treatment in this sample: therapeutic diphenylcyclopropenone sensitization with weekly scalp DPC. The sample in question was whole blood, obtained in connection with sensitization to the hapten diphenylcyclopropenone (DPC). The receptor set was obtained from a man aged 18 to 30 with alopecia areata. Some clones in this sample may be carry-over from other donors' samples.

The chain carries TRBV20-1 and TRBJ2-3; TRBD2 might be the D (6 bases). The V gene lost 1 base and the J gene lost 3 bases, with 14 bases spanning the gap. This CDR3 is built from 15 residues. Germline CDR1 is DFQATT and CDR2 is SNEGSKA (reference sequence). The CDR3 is CSARGRDSWTDTQYF. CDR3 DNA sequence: TGCAGTGCTAGAGGCAGGGACTCTTGGACAGATACGCAGTATTTT.

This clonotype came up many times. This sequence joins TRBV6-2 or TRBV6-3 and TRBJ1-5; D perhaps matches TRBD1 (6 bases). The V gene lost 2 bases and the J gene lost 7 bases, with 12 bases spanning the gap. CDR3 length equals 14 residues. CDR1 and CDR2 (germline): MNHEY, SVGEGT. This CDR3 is CASSYPTGNQPQHF. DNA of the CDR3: TGTGCCAGCAGTTACCCCACAGGGAACCAGCCCCAGCATTTT.

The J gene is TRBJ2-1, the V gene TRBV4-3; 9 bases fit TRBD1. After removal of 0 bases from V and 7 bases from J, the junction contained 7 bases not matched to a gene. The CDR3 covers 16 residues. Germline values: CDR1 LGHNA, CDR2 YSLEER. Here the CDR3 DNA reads TGCGCCAGCAGCCAAGAGACACAGGGGGCGCTTAATGAGCAGTTCTTC. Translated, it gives CASSQETQGALNEQFF.

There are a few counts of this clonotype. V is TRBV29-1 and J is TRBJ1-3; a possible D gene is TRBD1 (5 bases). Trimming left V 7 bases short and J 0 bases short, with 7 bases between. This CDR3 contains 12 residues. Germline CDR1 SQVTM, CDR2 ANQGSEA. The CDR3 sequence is CSAGGSGNTIYF. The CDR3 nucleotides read TGCAGCGCCGGGGGCTCTGGAAACACCATATATTTT. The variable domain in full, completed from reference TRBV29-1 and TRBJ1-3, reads SAVISQKPSRDICQRGTSLTIQCQVDSQVTMMFWYRQQPGQSLTLIATANQGSEATYESGFVIDKFPISRPNLTFSTLTVSNMSPEDSSIYLCSAGGSGNTIYFGEGSWLTVV.

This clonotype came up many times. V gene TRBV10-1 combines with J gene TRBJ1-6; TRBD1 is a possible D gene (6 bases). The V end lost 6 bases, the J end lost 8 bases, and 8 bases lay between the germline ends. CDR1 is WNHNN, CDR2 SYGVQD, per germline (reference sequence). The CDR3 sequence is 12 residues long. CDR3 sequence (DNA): TGCGCCAGCAGGGCAGGGGATTCACCCCTCCACTTT. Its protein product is CASRAGDSPLHF.

The chain's CDR3 is CASSQEGSGGPDTQYF. In nucleotides, the CDR3 is TGTGCCAGCAGCCAAGAAGGTAGCGGGGGTCCGGATACGCAGTATTTT. The chain joins TRBV4-2 to TRBJ2-3; 9 positions agree with TRBD2. The CDR3 totals 16 residues. J gave up 6 bases and V 0 bases, and 7 bases lay outside the gene matches. Per germline, CDR1 LGHNA and CDR2 YNFKEQ.

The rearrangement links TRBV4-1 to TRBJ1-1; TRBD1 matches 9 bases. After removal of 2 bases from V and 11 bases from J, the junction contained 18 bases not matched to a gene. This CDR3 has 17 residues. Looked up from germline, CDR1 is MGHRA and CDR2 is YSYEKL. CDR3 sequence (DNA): TGCGCCAGCAGCCAACCCCCCCCGCGGGACAGGGAGGATGGCGCTTTCTTT. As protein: CASSQPPPRDREDGAFF.

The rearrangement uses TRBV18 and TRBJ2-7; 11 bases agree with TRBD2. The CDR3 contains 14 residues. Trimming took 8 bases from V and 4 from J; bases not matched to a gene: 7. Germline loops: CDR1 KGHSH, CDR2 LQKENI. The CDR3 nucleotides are TGTGCCAGCAGACCTAGCGGGGGGTATTACGAGCAGTACGTC. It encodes CASRPSGGYYEQYV.

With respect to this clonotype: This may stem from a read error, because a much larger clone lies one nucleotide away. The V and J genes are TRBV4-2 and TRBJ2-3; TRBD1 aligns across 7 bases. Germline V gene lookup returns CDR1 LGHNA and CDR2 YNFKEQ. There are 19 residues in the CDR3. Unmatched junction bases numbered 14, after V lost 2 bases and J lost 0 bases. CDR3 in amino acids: CASSQHLRGGETSTDTQYF. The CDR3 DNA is TGTGCCAGCAGCCAACACCTCCGAGGGGGCGAGACTAGCACAGATACGCAGTATTTT.

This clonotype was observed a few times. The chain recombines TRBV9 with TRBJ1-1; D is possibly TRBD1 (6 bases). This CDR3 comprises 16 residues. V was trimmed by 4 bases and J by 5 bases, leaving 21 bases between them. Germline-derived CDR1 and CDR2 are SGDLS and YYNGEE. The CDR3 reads CASSPRGARGETEAFF. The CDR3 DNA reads TGTGCCAGCAGCCCCCGCGGGGCAAGGGGGGAGACTGAAGCTTTCTTT.

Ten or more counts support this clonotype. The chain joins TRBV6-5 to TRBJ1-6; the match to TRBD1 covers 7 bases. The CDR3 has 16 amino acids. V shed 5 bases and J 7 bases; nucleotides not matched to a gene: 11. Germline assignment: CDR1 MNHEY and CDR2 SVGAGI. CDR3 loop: CASSRPPTGMNSPLHF. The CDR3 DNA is TGTGCCAGCAGTCGACCACCGACAGGGATGAATTCACCCCTCCACTTT.

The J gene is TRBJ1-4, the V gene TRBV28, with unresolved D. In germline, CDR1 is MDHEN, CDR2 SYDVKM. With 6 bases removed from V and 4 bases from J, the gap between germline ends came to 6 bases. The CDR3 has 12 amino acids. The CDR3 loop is CASSVYNEKLFF. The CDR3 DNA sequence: TGTGCCAGCAGCGTCTATAATGAAAAACTGTTTTTT.

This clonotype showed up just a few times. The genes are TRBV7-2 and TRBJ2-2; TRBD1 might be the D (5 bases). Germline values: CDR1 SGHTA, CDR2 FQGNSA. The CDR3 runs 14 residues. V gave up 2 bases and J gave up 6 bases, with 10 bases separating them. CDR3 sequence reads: CASSLNDRPGELFF. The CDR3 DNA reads TGTGCCAGCAGCTTAAATGACAGACCCGGGGAGCTGTTTTTT. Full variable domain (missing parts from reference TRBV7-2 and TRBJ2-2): GAGVSQSPSNKVTEKGKDVELRCDPISGHTALYWYRQSLGQGLEFLIYFQGNSAPDKSGLPSDRFSAERTGGSVSTLTIQRTQQEDSAVYLCASSLNDRPGELFFGEGSRLTVL.

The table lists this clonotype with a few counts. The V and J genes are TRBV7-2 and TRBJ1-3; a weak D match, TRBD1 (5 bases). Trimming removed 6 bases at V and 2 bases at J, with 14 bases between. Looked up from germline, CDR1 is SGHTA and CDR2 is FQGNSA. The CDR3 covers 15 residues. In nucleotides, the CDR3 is TGTGCCAGCAGTCAGAAGGGGCGGACTGGAAACACCATATATTTT. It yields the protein CASSQKGRTGNTIYF.

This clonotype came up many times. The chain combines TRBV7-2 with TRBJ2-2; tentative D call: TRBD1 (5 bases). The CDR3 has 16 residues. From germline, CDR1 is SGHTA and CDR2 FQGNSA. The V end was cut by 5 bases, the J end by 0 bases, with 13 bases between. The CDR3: CASSRNTGANTGELFF. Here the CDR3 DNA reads TGTGCCAGCAGCCGAAACACAGGAGCGAACACCGGGGAGCTGTTTTTT.

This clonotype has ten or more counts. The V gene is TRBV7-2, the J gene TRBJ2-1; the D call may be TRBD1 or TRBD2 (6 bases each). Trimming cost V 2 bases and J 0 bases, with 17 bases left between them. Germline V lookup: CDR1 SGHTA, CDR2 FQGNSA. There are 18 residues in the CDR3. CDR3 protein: CASSLLDGGASSYNEQFF. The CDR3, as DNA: TGTGCCAGCAGCTTATTGGACGGGGGCGCGAGCTCCTACAATGAGCAGTTCTTC. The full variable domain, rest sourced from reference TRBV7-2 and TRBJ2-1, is GAGVSQSPSNKVTEKGKDVELRCDPISGHTALYWYRQSLGQGLEFLIYFQGNSAPDKSGLPSDRFSAERTGGSVSTLTIQRTQQEDSAVYLCASSLLDGGASSYNEQFFGPGTRLTVL.

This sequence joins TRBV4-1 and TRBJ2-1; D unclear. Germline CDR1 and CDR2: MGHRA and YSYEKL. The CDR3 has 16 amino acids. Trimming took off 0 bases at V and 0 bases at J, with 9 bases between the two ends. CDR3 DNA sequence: TGCGCCAGCAGCCAAGAAAGCTGGGGCTCCTACAATGAGCAGTTCTTC. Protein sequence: CASSQESWGSYNEQFF.

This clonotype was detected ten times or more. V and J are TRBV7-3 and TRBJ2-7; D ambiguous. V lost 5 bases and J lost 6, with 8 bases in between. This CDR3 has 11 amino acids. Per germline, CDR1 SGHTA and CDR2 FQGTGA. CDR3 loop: CASSRPSEQYV. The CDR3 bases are TGTGCCAGCAGCCGCCCCTCCGAGCAGTACGTC.

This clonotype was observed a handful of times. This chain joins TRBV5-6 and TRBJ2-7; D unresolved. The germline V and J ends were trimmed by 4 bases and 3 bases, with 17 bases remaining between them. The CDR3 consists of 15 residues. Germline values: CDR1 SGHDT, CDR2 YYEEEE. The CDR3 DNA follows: TGTGCCAGCAGCCCCCTTGGGTTATCCAACTACGAGCAGTACGTC. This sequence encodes CASSPLGLSNYEQYV.

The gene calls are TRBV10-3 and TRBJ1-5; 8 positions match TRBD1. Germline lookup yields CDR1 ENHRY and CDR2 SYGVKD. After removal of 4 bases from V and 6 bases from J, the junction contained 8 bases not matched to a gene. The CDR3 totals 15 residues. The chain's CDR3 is CAISGQGRLGQPQHF. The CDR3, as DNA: TGTGCCATCAGTGGACAGGGGAGACTGGGTCAGCCCCAGCATTTT.

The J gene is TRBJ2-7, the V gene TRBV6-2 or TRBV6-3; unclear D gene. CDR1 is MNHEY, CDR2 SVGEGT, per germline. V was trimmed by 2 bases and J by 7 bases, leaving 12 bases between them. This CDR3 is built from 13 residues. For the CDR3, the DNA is TGTGCCAGCAGTTACCATGGAATCGGGGAGCAGTACTTC. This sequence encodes CASSYHGIGEQYF.

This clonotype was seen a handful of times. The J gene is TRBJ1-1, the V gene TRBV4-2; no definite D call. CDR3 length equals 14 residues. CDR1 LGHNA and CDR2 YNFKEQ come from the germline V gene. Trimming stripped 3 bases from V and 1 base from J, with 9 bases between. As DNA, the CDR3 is TGTGCCAGCAGCCAGGTGCTGGCGAACACTGAAGCTTTCTTT. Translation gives CASSQVLANTEAFF.

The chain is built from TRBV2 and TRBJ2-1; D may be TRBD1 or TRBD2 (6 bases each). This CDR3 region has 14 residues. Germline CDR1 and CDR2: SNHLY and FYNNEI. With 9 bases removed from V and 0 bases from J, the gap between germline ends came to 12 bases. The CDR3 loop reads CARNGGFSYNEQFF. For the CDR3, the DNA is TGTGCCAGGAACGGGGGCTTCTCCTACAATGAGCAGTTCTTC.

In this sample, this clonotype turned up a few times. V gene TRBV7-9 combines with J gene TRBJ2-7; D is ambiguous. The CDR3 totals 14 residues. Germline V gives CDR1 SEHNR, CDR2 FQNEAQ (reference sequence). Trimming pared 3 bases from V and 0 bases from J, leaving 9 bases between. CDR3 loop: CASSFSGSSYEQYV. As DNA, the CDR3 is TGTGCCAGCAGCTTCTCCGGTAGCTCCTACGAGCAGTACGTC.

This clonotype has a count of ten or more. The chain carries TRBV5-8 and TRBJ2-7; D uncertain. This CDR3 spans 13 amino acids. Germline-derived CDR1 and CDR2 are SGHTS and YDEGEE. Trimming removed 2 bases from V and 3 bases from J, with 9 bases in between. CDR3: CASSFRADYEQYV. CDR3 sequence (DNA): TGTGCCAGCAGCTTCCGGGCCGACTACGAGCAGTACGTC.